The text below deals with one T cell receptor beta chain. Its binding antigen is unknown. No clone much larger than this one lies a single base away; base qualities are absent. This sample was included in a study of lymphopenia after photon versus proton radiotherapy (dated by TCRdb to the late 2010s). For the study in its entirety: In patients with gastrointestinal tumors who developed high-grade lymphopenia, the study compared the immunological effects of photon radiation therapy with those of proton radiation therapy. The cohort comprised 20 to 25 patients with gastrointestinal tumors who received either photon or proton therapy and then developed lymphopenia. The study aimed to characterize how the two radiation modalities differ in their impact on the immune system. On the study overall, not on this receptor specifically: After the lymphocyte count nadir, repertoires from photon-treated patients showed oligoclonal expansion, particularly of CD8+ Temra cells, and this expansion drove the decline in diversity. Relative stability during treatment was observed in proton-treated patients, whereas loss of naive T cells and TCR diversity and gain of effector/memory populations were observed in photon-treated patients. The survival association was examined only in patients who died, and the authors described better survival with proton therapy as a possibility, not as a demonstrated result. Among patients across the cohort who died, overall survival time showed an inverse correlation with a larger post-nadir drop in TCR diversity.

The germline V gene (reference sequence) yields LNHDA for CDR1 and SQIVND for CDR2. CDR3 length: 13 amino acids, cysteine to phenylalanine. The read is trimmed to its CDR3 DNA, 39 bases read in frame from base 1. Trimming costs V 6 bases and J 1 base, and their ends lie 9 bases apart. To prepare the library, the immunoSEQ multiplex PCR assay was applied. T cell repertoires were profiled by deep sequencing of rearranged TCR beta loci, alongside multiparametric flow cytometry. In its TCRdb copy, this immuneACCESS table keeps in-frame sequences only and misses some clones. Where compared with another copy, unresolved V genes explain less than half of these, and the others have no known cause. This sample has about 53,000 clones in its table, and about 86% of those were observed once. Less than 35% of the sample is held by the ten biggest clonotypes.

Material: peripheral blood, obtained from a patient treated with photon-based radiotherapy. This sequence uses TRBV19 and TRBJ1-1; the D gene lacks a confident call. The origin of this receptor is a man aged 50 to 60 with gastric cancer. The CDR3 region: CASRTSGNTEAFF. The DNA sequence reads TGTGCCAGTAGAACGTCAGGGAACACTGAAGCTTTCTTT.